The entry that follows covers one TCR beta chain sequence. TCRdb re-derived calls from the RACE reads in MiXCR, one entry per CDR3 protein. The table has about 170,000 distinct CDR3 sequences, about a quarter seen once; the top ten hold about 2.1%. Trimming stripped 2 bases from V and 1 base from J, with 12 bases between. In germline, CDR1 is MDHEN, CDR2 SYDVKM. The CDR3 covers 15 residues. As to time point: patch test 3, about 24 weeks after DPC sensitization. Treatment given: therapeutic diphenylcyclopropenone sensitization with weekly scalp DPC. These data originate in a study of human T cells and chemical hapten exposure.

The sample here was whole blood, taken in connection with sensitization to the hapten diphenylcyclopropenone (DPC). The sequence was collected from a woman in her late teens or twenties with alopecia areata. Some clones in this sample may be carry-over from other donors' samples. The rearrangement joins TRBV28 to TRBJ2-7; the D gene could be TRBD1 or TRBD2 (5 bases each). The CDR3 reads CASSLTGTFSYEQYF. In nucleotides, the CDR3 is TGTGCCAGCAGTTTAACCGGGACGTTTTCCTACGAGCAGTACTTC.